The text below deals with one TCR beta chain. These data originate in a study of blood T cell repertoires in COVID-19. Turning to the study itself: Some COVID-19 samples were acute and others convalescent; all came from the United States, Italy and Spain. The analysed material was cDNA or gDNA that came from T cells, B-cell-depleted T cells, or PBMCs.

Germline V gene sequence: CDR1 SGHRS, CDR2 YFSETQ. This CDR3 is 13 amino acids long. Trimming took 5 bases from V and 6 from J; bases not matched to a gene: 2. Original analysis: The assay estimated nucleated cells by amplifying reference gene primers. Generated by immunoSEQ multiplex PCR, the TCRdb table keeps only in-frame clones and is missing some. The V and J calls and clone size are taken from that table; D and trimming were inferred from the DNA. The sample lists about 13,000 clones; approximately 76% were seen once. The rearrangement links TRBV5-1 to TRBJ2-1, with 10 nucleotides matching TRBD1. The source is a woman aged 80 or over with acute or convalescent COVID-19. What was sequenced was peripheral blood. CDR3 residues: CASRRTGGNEQFF. Here the CDR3 DNA reads TGCGCCAGCAGAAGGACAGGGGGCAATGAGCAGTTCTTC.